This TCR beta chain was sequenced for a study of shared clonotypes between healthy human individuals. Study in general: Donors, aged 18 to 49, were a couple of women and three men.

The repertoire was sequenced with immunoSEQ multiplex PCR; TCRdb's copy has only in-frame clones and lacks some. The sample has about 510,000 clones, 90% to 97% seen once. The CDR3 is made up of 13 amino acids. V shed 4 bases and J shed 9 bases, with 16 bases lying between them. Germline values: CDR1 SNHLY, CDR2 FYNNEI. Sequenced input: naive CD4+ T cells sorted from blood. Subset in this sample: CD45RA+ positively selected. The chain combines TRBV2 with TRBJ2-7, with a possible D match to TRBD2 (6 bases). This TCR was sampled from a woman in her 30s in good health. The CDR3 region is CASSGDSGLGQYF. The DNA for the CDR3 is TGTGCCAGCAGTGGGGATAGCGGTTTAGGGCAGTACTTC.